This TCR beta chain came from a study of OX40 agonist ivuxolimab in advanced cancers. Study-level information: From roughly 20 to 79 years was the age range, with a mean of around 60 years, and about 83% were male.

The CDR3 extends over 13 amino acids. CDR1 is SGHTA, CDR2 FQGNSA, per germline. Trimming cost V 0 bases and J 2 bases, with 4 bases left between them. This clone appeared once. Libraries were prepared by immunoSEQ multiplex PCR; TCRdb keeps only in-frame clonotypes and omits some of them. The sample has about 88,000 clones, approximately 85% seen once. It was autoimmune disease history or systemic immunosuppression that excluded patients. J is TRBJ1-2 and V is TRBV7-2; D remains unclear. Sequences were derived from CD4+ or CD8+ T cells sorted from blood, sampled in a trial of the OX40 agonist ivuxolimab. The sequence was collected from an adult with an advanced solid tumor such as melanoma, head and neck, liver or kidney cancer. The DNA for the CDR3 is TGTGCCAGCAGCTTAGCAGGGAACTATGGCTACACCTTC. It specifies CASSLAGNYGYTF.